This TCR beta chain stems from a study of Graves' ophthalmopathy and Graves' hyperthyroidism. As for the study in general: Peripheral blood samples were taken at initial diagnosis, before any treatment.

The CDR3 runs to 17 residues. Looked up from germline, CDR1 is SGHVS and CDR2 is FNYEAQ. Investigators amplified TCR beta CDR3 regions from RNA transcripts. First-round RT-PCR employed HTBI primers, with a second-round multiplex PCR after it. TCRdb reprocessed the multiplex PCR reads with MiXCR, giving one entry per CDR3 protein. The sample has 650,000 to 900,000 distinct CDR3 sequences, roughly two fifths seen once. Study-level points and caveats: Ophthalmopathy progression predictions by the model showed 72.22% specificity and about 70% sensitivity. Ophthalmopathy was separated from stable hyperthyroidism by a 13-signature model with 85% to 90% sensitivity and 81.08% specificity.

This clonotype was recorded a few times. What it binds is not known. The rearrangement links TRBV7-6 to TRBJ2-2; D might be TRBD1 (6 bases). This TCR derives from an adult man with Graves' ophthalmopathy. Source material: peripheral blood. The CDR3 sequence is CATSRNPRTVTTGELFF. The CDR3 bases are TGTGCTACCAGCAGAAATCCACGGACAGTCACCACCGGGGAGCTGTTTTTT.